This T cell receptor (beta chain) was profiled in a study of Ad26.COV2.S vaccination and SARS-CoV-2 variants. For the study at large: Ad26.COV2.S, an intramuscular injection, was given once or twice 56 days apart.

Remarks on this clone: Antigen specificity is unknown.

The study's findings and limits: Whether participants received vaccine or placebo, their non-spike TCR breadth was similar.

Assay: immunoSEQ multiplex PCR; the TCRdb copy retains only in-frame clones and omits some. The sample lists about 350,000 clones, 88% seen once, with 6.4% in the top ten. Trimming shortened V by 5 bases and J by 1 base, and 15 bases separated the two germline ends. Germline V gives CDR1 SGHTA, CDR2 FQGNSA. The CDR3 runs to 15 residues. The treatment denotes: around 19 received Ad26.COV2.S at low or high dose, single or two shots; about 5 received placebo; per-sample allocation not given. Repertoires come from day 63 after the first vaccine or placebo injection. Sequences were derived from peripheral blood, sampled in a trial of Ad26.COV2.S vaccine versus placebo. The chain is built from TRBV7-2 and TRBJ2-7; a possible D gene is TRBD1 (6 bases). This receptor was obtained from a person between 18 and 60 years old who received the Ad26.COV2.S COVID-19 vaccine or a placebo. Here the CDR3 DNA reads TGTGCCAGCAGCCACACACCTACAGGGTCCTACGAGCAGTACTTC. Protein sequence: CASSHTPTGSYEQYF.